This T cell receptor (beta chain) is drawn from a study of T-cell reconstitution after alpha-beta-depleted transplantation in children. Study conclusions and caveats: Several hundred expanded graft clones reportedly supplied alpha-beta T cells about two months after transplant.

Comment on this clonotype: The antigen remains unidentified.

As it was prepared, the TCRbeta library received unique molecular identifiers. One entry per CDR3 protein, called by TCRdb with MiXCR from the PCR reads. Among almost 600,000 distinct CDR3 sequences, 25% to 30% were seen once, and the ten largest hold around a third. The sequences come from PBMCs, collected before TCRalphabeta/CD19-depleted stem cell transplant. The receptor's source is a boy in the first two years of life with Wiskott-Aldrich syndrome, due to receive a stem cell transplant.

The CDR3 bases are TGTGCCAGCAGCTTATTCTCTAGGGGCTCGGGAGGGGAGCTGTTTTTT. Translation: CASSLFSRGSGGELFF. V usage is TRBV7-8 and J usage is TRBJ2-2; D is possibly TRBD1 or TRBD2 (5 bases each). CDR1 and CDR2 (germline): SGHVS, FQNEAQ. This CDR3 contains 16 residues. The ends were cut back, 2 bases at V and 8 bases at J, with 18 bases in the middle.